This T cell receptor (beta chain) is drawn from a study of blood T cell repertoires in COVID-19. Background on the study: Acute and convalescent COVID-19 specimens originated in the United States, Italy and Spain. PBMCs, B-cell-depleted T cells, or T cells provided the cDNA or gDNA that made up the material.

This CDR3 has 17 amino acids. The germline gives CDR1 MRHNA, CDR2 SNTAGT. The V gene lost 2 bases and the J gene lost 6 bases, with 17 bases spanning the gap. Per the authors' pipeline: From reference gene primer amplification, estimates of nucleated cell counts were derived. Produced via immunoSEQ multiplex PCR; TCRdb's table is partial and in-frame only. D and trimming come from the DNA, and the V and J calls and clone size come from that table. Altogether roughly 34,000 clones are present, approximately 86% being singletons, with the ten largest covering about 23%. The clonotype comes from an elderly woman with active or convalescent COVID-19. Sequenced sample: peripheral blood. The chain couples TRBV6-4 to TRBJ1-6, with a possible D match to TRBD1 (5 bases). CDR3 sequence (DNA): TGTGCCAGCAGTGACCCGGGGGGGAGAGGATTTAATTCACCCCTCCACTTT. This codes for CASSDPGGRGFNSPLHF.